The rows below give T cell receptor beta chains drawn from one sample of a study of human T cells and chemical hapten exposure. TCRdb re-analysed the RACE reads in MiXCR, keeping a single row per CDR3 protein. The sample records roughly 150,000 distinct CDR3 sequences, approximately 12% being singletons. This specimen was whole blood, taken in connection with sensitization to the hapten diphenylcyclopropenone (DPC). The receptor set was obtained from a woman in her forties or fifties with alopecia areata. Some clones in this sample may be carry-over from other donors' samples. Each CDR3 is given without its conserved first and last residue. Clone size is not always given. Where it is, it says once, few, many or a class for expanded clones.

clone size | V gene | CDR3 protein
. | TRBV6-2/TRBV6-3 | ASSYSSQGNEQF
few | TRBV7-6 | ASSLAGKETQY
many | TRBV4-2 | ASSQDLGRGEKLF
. | TRBV30 | AWTGLADAGTQY
many | TRBV29-1 | SVGDGSYEQY
few | TRBV10-3 | AISERGSSYNEQF
few | TRBV20-1 | SPAAAGGDNEQF
few | TRBV20-1 | SADGTSGSNEQF
few | TRBV6-1 | ASSVGLAGETQY
. | TRBV28 | ASSLSTGMNGEAF
. | TRBV24-1 | ATSDPNGLVYGYT
. | TRBV3-1 | ASSQGTRGGSNQPQH
. | TRBV11-2 | ASSPGTGVNEQF
few | TRBV20-1 | SAPGLAASTDTQY
. | TRBV7-2 | ASSPEGNNEQF
. | TRBV3-1 | ASSQVRGGNEQF
. | TRBV4-1 | ASSHGVVGDEKLF
few | TRBV5-1 | ASSLNTGNTEAF
. | TRBV9 | ASSPEGAVTGELF
few | TRBV10-2 | ASNGRGDQPQH
many | TRBV28 | ASRGLGRRDHNEQF
few | TRBV19 | ASTLGHGGIPGEQY
many | TRBV5-4 | ASSLGTGGVTGELF
many | TRBV2 | ASSEFRESYEQY
many | TRBV12-3/TRBV12-4 | ASSFAGGAHYGYT
few | TRBV7-3 | ASSWGTEVTITQY
. | TRBV4-2 | ASSRTSGTNNEQF
. | TRBV2 | ASSLQGDNQPQH